Following are 3 T cell receptor beta chains from one sample sequenced in a study of blood T cells in healthy people across ages. Through a sample-barcoded 5' primer and a J-beta primer mix, a second PCR was run for roughly 6 to 12 cycles. One entry per CDR3 protein, called by TCRdb with MiXCR from the 5' RACE reads. The sample lists about 650,000 distinct CDR3 sequences, about a third occurring once. Sequences were obtained from blood. Every receptor here comes from a woman at least 80 years old in good health.

This sequence joins TRBV20-1 and TRBJ2-3; 11 bases are shared with TRBD2. V shed 3 bases and J 5 bases; nucleotides not matched to a gene: 13. CDR1 and CDR2 from the germline V gene are DFQATT and SNEGSKA (reference sequence). The CDR3 is 17 amino acids. The CDR3 loop reads CSASQGSGGAGGDTQYF. The DNA for the CDR3 is TGCAGTGCTAGCCAGGGTAGCGGGGGGGCCGGTGGAGATACGCAGTATTTT.

V is TRBV20-1 and J is TRBJ1-3; D gene unclear. V shed 3 bases and J shed 0 bases, with 9 bases lying between them. Germline V CDR1 and CDR2: DFQATT, SNEGSKA (reference sequence). This CDR3 has 14 amino acids. The CDR3 is CSARDLSSGNTIYF. CDR3 coding DNA: TGCAGTGCTAGGGATCTTAGCTCTGGAAACACCATATATTTT.

This clonotype was counted only a few times. This clone may be a read error of a much larger clone one base away. The CDR3 reads CASSPPRGLETQYF. In nucleotides, the CDR3 is TGTGCCAGCAGTCCCCCGCGGGGGTTGGAGACCCAGTACTTC. This sequence joins TRBV6-6 and TRBJ2-5, with TRBD2 matching 7 bases. Per the germline V gene, CDR1 is MNHNY and CDR2 is SVGAGI (reference sequence). V lost 5 bases and J lost 5; bases outside the gene matches: 8. This CDR3 spans 14 amino acids.